This is a list of T cell receptor beta chains from one sample in a study of response to subunit inactivated influenza vaccine. TCRdb used MiXCR to reprocess the RT-PCR reads, holding one entry per CDR3 protein. The data contain about 530,000 distinct CDR3 sequences, 13% of them singletons. The material was PBMCs from blood, obtained about 6 weeks after vaccination. All receptors come from a middle-aged man who received an inactivated influenza vaccine. Both conserved end residues are part of each CDR3. A D gene is named only where the DNA matches it firmly. Clone size, where shown, is once, few, many, or a class for clones that have expanded.

size: few
J: TRBJ2-1
V: TRBV5-6
D: NA
DNA: TGTGCCAGCAGCCGGGGTGGGCCGGCAGATTACAATGAGCAGTTCTTC
CDR3: CASSRGGPADYNEQFF

size: few
J: TRBJ1-1
V: TRBV20-1
D: TRBD1
DNA: TGCAGTGCGTTGACAGGGGAAGCGAACACTGAAGCTTTCTTT
CDR3: CSALTGEANTEAFF

size: NA
J: TRBJ2-1
V: TRBV20-1
D: TRBD2
DNA: TGCAGTGCCGGGGGACTAGCGGGAGCTGGCAATGAGCAGTTCTTC
CDR3: CSAGGLAGAGNEQFF

size: many
J: TRBJ2-1
V: TRBV5-1
D: NA
DNA: TGCGCCAGCAGCTTGGATAGGGGCCTCAATAATGAGCAGTTCTTC
CDR3: CASSLDRGLNNEQFF

size: NA
J: TRBJ1-1
V: TRBV5-1
D: NA
DNA: TGCGCCAGCAGCCCCGAGAGCGGGGGACGCATTGAAGCTTTCTTT
CDR3: CASSPESGGRIEAFF

size: NA
J: TRBJ1-2
V: TRBV5-5
D: TRBD1
DNA: TGTGCCAGCAGCCTAGACCGGGACAGGGGCTACTTGGGCTACACCTTC
CDR3: CASSLDRDRGYLGYTF

size: NA
J: TRBJ2-3
V: TRBV5-1
D: TRBD2
DNA: TGCGCCAGCAGCTGGGGTAGCGGGACCGAAGATACGCAGTATTTT
CDR3: CASSWGSGTEDTQYF

size: NA
J: TRBJ2-7
V: TRBV20-1
D: TRBD2
DNA: TGCAGTGCTAGAGATGGGAGCGGGAGGAACGAGCAGTACTTC
CDR3: CSARDGSGRNEQYF

size: NA
J: TRBJ2-3
V: TRBV4-2
D: NA
DNA: TGTGCCAGCAGCCAAGATGGCGGCGGGGCACCGGATACGCAGTATTTT
CDR3: CASSQDGGGAPDTQYF

size: NA
J: TRBJ2-7
V: TRBV27
D: TRBD2
DNA: TGTGCCAGCAGTTTGGTACTAGCGCCTTCCTACGAGCAGTACTTC
CDR3: CASSLVLAPSYEQYF

size: few
J: TRBJ2-7
V: TRBV10-1
D: NA
DNA: TGCGCCAGCAGTGCGTCCGGGGCCTACTACGAGCAGTACTTC
CDR3: CASSASGAYYEQYF

size: NA
J: TRBJ2-5
V: TRBV7-7
D: NA
DNA: TGTGCTAGCAGCTTAGGCCGGGGGGCGGTTGAGACCCAGTACTTC
CDR3: CASSLGRGAVETQYF

size: NA
J: TRBJ1-2
V: TRBV20-1
D: NA
DNA: TGCAGTGCTAGAGTCCGCCAGGGGCGCTATGGCTACACCTTC
CDR3: CSARVRQGRYGYTF

size: NA
J: TRBJ2-7
V: TRBV6-1
D: TRBD1
DNA: TGTGCCAGCAGAACCGGGACAGCTCACTCCTACGAGCAGTACTTC
CDR3: CASRTGTAHSYEQYF

size: few
J: TRBJ1-1
V: TRBV4-3
D: TRBD1
DNA: TGCGCCAGCAGGCCCCAGGGGGCTGGCGCTGAAGCTTTCTTT
CDR3: CASRPQGAGAEAFF

size: NA
J: TRBJ2-1
V: TRBV27
D: NA
DNA: TGTGCCAGCAGTCCCGGACTTACCAATGAGCAGTTCTTC
CDR3: CASSPGLTNEQFF

size: many
J: TRBJ2-3
V: TRBV7-2
D: NA
DNA: TGTGCCAGCAGCTTCATTCGCCCTGGGGCAGATACGCAGTATTTT
CDR3: CASSFIRPGADTQYF

size: NA
J: TRBJ1-1
V: TRBV6-1
D: TRBD1
DNA: TGTGCCAGCAAGGGGGCAAGGACTTTCTCGGATAACACTGAAGCTTTCTTT
CDR3: CASKGARTFSDNTEAFF

size: NA
J: TRBJ2-2
V: TRBV25-1
D: NA
DNA: TGTGCCAGCAGTGAATTGACCCAGAGGGAGCTGTTTTTT
CDR3: CASSELTQRELFF

size: few
J: TRBJ2-1
V: TRBV5-8
D: NA
DNA: TGTGCCAGCAGCCAGCGGGACAATGAGCAGTTCTTC
CDR3: CASSQRDNEQFF

size: few
J: TRBJ2-7
V: TRBV29-1
D: NA
DNA: TGCAGCGTGGGGGTCGGGCTGGCCCACGAGCAGTACTTC
CDR3: CSVGVGLAHEQYF

size: NA
J: TRBJ1-2
V: TRBV10-3
D: TRBD1
DNA: TGTGCCATCAGTGAGTCGAACATCCGAAGGGGGCCGAACTATGGCTACACCTTC
CDR3: CAISESNIRRGPNYGYTF

size: NA
J: TRBJ2-2
V: TRBV5-1
D: TRBD1
DNA: TGCGCCAGCGCCTCAACAGGGGTCACCGGGGAGCTGTTTTTT
CDR3: CASASTGVTGELFF

size: NA
J: TRBJ1-4
V: TRBV7-9
D: NA
DNA: TGTGCCAGCAGCCCCGTGGGGGGAAACGGTGAAAAACTGTTTTTT
CDR3: CASSPVGGNGEKLFF

size: NA
J: TRBJ1-2
V: TRBV28
D: NA
DNA: TGTGCCAGCAGTGTCAACTATGGCTACACCTTC
CDR3: CASSVNYGYTF

size: many
J: TRBJ2-1
V: TRBV20-1
D: TRBD1
DNA: TGCAGTGCTCTTCGGGACAGGGGCAATGAGCAGTTCTTC
CDR3: CSALRDRGNEQFF

size: many
J: TRBJ2-4
V: TRBV12-3/TRBV12-4
D: TRBD2
DNA: TGTGCCAGCACCAGCCTCGGGACTAGCGGGGGGCAGTACTTC
CDR3: CASTSLGTSGGQYF

size: NA
J: TRBJ1-4
V: TRBV5-1
D: NA
DNA: TGCGCCAGCAGCCACCGGGGGGGTCCTAATGAAAAACTGTTTTTT
CDR3: CASSHRGGPNEKLFF

size: NA
J: TRBJ2-1
V: TRBV5-6
D: NA
DNA: TGTGCCAGCAGCTTGTTCCTTAAAAGGGGGAATGAGCAGTTCTTC
CDR3: CASSLFLKRGNEQFF

size: few
J: TRBJ2-3
V: TRBV5-1
D: TRBD1
DNA: TGCGCCAGCAGCCAGGACAGGGGCGCGGATACGCAGTATTTT
CDR3: CASSQDRGADTQYF

size: NA
J: TRBJ2-2
V: TRBV2
D: TRBD2
DNA: TGTGCCAGCAGTGGTTGGCTAGCGGGGCGGGGCACCGGGGAGCTGTTTTTT
CDR3: CASSGWLAGRGTGELFF

size: many
J: TRBJ2-2
V: TRBV29-1
D: TRBD2
DNA: TGCAGCGTCGTTAGCGGGAGTTTGGTCGGGGAGCTGTTTTTT
CDR3: CSVVSGSLVGELFF

size: NA
J: TRBJ2-7
V: TRBV7-6
D: NA
DNA: TGTGCCAGCAGCTCCTTGACGGGGACCTCCTACGAGCAGTACTTC
CDR3: CASSSLTGTSYEQYF

size: few
J: TRBJ1-1
V: TRBV7-2
D: NA
DNA: TGTGCCAGCAGCTTAGACAGGGTTTCTAACACTGAAGCTTTCTTT
CDR3: CASSLDRVSNTEAFF

size: many
J: TRBJ2-5
V: TRBV15
D: NA
DNA: TGTGCCACCAGCAAAAGGGACACCCAGTACTTC
CDR3: CATSKRDTQYF

size: NA
J: TRBJ2-3
V: TRBV5-1
D: NA
DNA: TGCGCCAGCAGCTTGGAGGCTTTCGGTGATACGCAGTATTTT
CDR3: CASSLEAFGDTQYF

size: few
J: TRBJ1-5
V: TRBV25-1
D: TRBD1
DNA: TGTGCCAGCAGCCAGACAGGGAGCAATCAGCCCCAGCATTTT
CDR3: CASSQTGSNQPQHF

size: few
J: TRBJ2-3
V: TRBV6-1
D: NA
DNA: TGTGCCAGCAGACAAATGGAAGATACGCAGTATTTT
CDR3: CASRQMEDTQYF

size: NA
J: TRBJ1-4
V: TRBV6-5
D: TRBD1
DNA: TGTGCCAGCAGTAACACAGGGGGCCTCAATGAAAAACTGTTTTTT
CDR3: CASSNTGGLNEKLFF

size: few
J: TRBJ2-2
V: TRBV6-2/TRBV6-3
D: NA
DNA: TGTGCCAGCAGTTACGGGCCGGGAGTATCCACCGGGGAGCTGTTTTTT
CDR3: CASSYGPGVSTGELFF

size: many
J: TRBJ2-1
V: TRBV5-1
D: NA
DNA: TGCGCCAGCAGCTTGGCCGGCCAGGGGTACAGTGAGCAGTTCTTC
CDR3: CASSLAGQGYSEQFF

size: few
J: TRBJ2-4
V: TRBV7-2
D: NA
DNA: TGTGCCAGCAGCTCAACTGGGCCCGGGGACCAGTACTTC
CDR3: CASSSTGPGDQYF

size: few
J: TRBJ2-7
V: TRBV4-1
D: TRBD1
DNA: TGCGCCAGCAGCCAAGGGGGACAGGGGGCCTACGAGCAGTACTTC
CDR3: CASSQGGQGAYEQYF

size: NA
J: TRBJ1-2
V: TRBV27
D: NA
DNA: TGTGCCAGCAGTTTGGGAGGAATAGCTAACTATGGCTACACCTTC
CDR3: CASSLGGIANYGYTF

size: few
J: TRBJ2-4
V: TRBV25-1
D: NA
DNA: TGTGCCAGCAGTGAACACGGATCCGGCAAAAACATTCAGTACTTC
CDR3: CASSEHGSGKNIQYF

size: NA
J: TRBJ2-2
V: TRBV12-3/TRBV12-4
D: TRBD1
DNA: TGTGCCAGCAGACGTTACAGGGGGCAAACCGGGGAGCTGTTTTTT
CDR3: CASRRYRGQTGELFF

size: many
J: TRBJ1-2
V: TRBV6-1
D: TRBD1
DNA: TGTGCCAGCAGTGCCGAGGACCCGGGACAGGGGCTCTATGGCTACACCTTC
CDR3: CASSAEDPGQGLYGYTF

size: few
J: TRBJ2-1
V: TRBV18
D: NA
DNA: TGTGCCAGCTCACCACAGGGAGGAGAGCAGTTCTTC
CDR3: CASSPQGGEQFF